Following are 13 T cell receptor beta chains from one sample sequenced in a study of OX40 agonist ivuxolimab in advanced cancers. Produced via immunoSEQ multiplex PCR; TCRdb's table is partial and in-frame only. The table shows over 60,000 clones, with 94% occurring only once. The material sequenced was CD4+ or CD8+ T cells sorted from blood, taken in a trial of the OX40 agonist ivuxolimab. These receptors all stem from an adult with an advanced solid tumor such as melanoma, head and neck, liver or kidney cancer.

The chain joins TRBV28 to TRBJ2-2; D is unresolved. The CDR3 contains 13 residues. V gave up 5 bases and J gave up 5 bases, with 9 bases separating them. Germline assignment: CDR1 MDHEN and CDR2 SYDVKM. CDR3 loop: CASSPGWTGELFF. The DNA for the CDR3 is TGTGCCAGCAGTCCCGGGTGGACCGGGGAGCTGTTTTTT.

J is TRBJ1-1 and V is TRBV9; TRBD1 is a possible D gene (5 bases). Trimming shortened V by 0 bases and J by 1 base, and 7 bases separated the two germline ends. The germline gives CDR1 SGDLS, CDR2 YYNGEE. There are 14 residues in the CDR3. The CDR3 here is CASSVGGRNTEAFF. In nucleotides, the CDR3 is TGTGCCAGCAGCGTAGGGGGGAGGAACACTGAAGCTTTCTTT.

The rearrangement links TRBV7-9 to TRBJ2-5; 12 bases fit TRBD2. The CDR3 runs to 16 residues. Germline V gene sequence: CDR1 SEHNR, CDR2 FQNEAQ (reference sequence). V lost 1 base, J lost 5 bases, and 5 bases stayed unmatched. The CDR3 reads CASSLGTSGNGETQYF. CDR3 DNA: TGTGCCAGCAGCTTAGGGACTAGCGGGAACGGCGAGACCCAGTACTTC.

The V gene is TRBV2, the J gene TRBJ1-2; 8 bases map to TRBD1. The CDR3 consists of 15 residues. Trimming cost V 4 bases and J 1 base; bases outside gene matches: 5. Germline CDR1 SNHLY, CDR2 FYNNEI. CDR3 sequence: CASSGQGQGNYGYTF. The CDR3 bases are TGTGCCAGCAGTGGACAGGGGCAGGGTAACTATGGCTACACCTTC.

The CDR3 sequence: CATAPGAFTDYEQYF. CDR3 in DNA: TGTGCCACAGCCCCAGGGGCTTTCACCGACTACGAGCAGTACTTC. V is TRBV6-1 and J is TRBJ2-7, with D maybe TRBD1 (6 bases). The V end lost 10 bases, the J end lost 3 bases, and 22 bases lay between the germline ends. The CDR3 loop spans 15 amino acids. Germline CDR1 is MNHNS and CDR2 is SASEGT.

The chain combines TRBV28 with TRBJ2-7; 12 bases agree with TRBD2. The CDR3 sequence is 19 residues long. The germline gives CDR1 MDHEN, CDR2 SYDVKM. J gave up 5 bases and V 4 bases, and 18 bases lay outside the gene matches. CDR3 sequence reads: CASSSFRLAGVPVVDEQYF. The CDR3 DNA reads as TGTGCCAGCAGTTCCTTTCGACTAGCGGGAGTCCCTGTAGTCGACGAGCAGTACTTC.

This chain links TRBV27 with TRBJ1-2, with 8 bases aligning to TRBD1. The CDR3 runs to 16 residues. Germline CDR1 and CDR2: MNHEY and SMNVEV (reference sequence). With V trimmed by 1 base and J by 7 bases, 11 bases remained unmatched. CDR3 sequence reads: CASSLLGAGGVSGYTF. The CDR3 DNA sequence: TGTGCCAGCAGTTTATTAGGGGCAGGGGGCGTGAGTGGCTACACCTTC.

The CDR3 reads CASSPYGGLGSPTGELFF. The CDR3, as DNA: TGTGCCAGTAGTCCCTATGGAGGGCTCGGTTCTCCGACCGGGGAGCTGTTTTTT. The rearrangement links TRBV19 to TRBJ2-2, with TRBD2 as a possible D gene (6 bases). V lost 5 bases and J lost 5, with 24 bases in between. The CDR3 extends over 18 amino acids. From germline, CDR1 is LNHDA and CDR2 SQIVND (reference sequence).

The chain employs TRBV13 and TRBJ2-7; D gene unclear. The CDR3 contains 15 residues. The germline V and J ends were trimmed by 3 bases and 0 bases, with 12 bases remaining between them. Germline V gene sequence: CDR1 PRHDT, CDR2 FYEKMQ (reference sequence). The CDR3 region has the DNA TGTGCCAGCAGCTTTCGCGCAGGCCACTCCTACGAGCAGTACTTC. It encodes CASSFRAGHSYEQYF. The full variable domain, completed using reference TRBV13 and TRBJ2-7, is AAGVIQSPRHLIKEKRETATLKCYPIPRHDTVYWYQQGPGQDPQFLISFYEKMQSDKGSIPDRFSAQQFSDYHSELNMSSLELGDSALYFCASSFRAGHSYEQYFGPGTRLTVT.

The chain links TRBV6-5 to TRBJ2-7; TRBD2 agrees at 8 bases. This CDR3 region has 13 residues. Germline V CDR1 and CDR2: MNHEY, SVGAGI. V gave up 5 bases and J gave up 6 bases; unmatched junction bases: 6. The DNA for the CDR3 is TGTGCCAGCAGTAGCGGGAGTGCGAGCGAGCAGTACTTC. Translating it yields CASSSGSASEQYF.

The count of this clone is one. The J gene is TRBJ1-1, the V gene TRBV6-6; tentative D call: TRBD1 (6 bases). In germline, CDR1 is MNHNY, CDR2 SVGAGI (reference sequence). The CDR3 consists of 16 residues. V lost 6 bases and J lost 5, with 22 bases in between. CDR3 in DNA: TGTGCCAGCAGCATACCCGGGACACGGGAGGGGACTGAAGCTTTCTTT. Its protein product is CASSIPGTREGTEAFF.

The chain combines TRBV29-1 with TRBJ2-7; no reliable D call. V was cut by 1 base and J by 7 bases, with 14 bases left in between. CDR1 SQVTM and CDR2 ANQGSEA come from the germline V gene. This CDR3 contains 13 residues. The CDR3 coding sequence is TGCAGCGTTGAAGCGGGTCCTCCTCGGGAGCAGTACTTC. Translating it yields CSVEAGPPREQYF.

The chain has TRBV19 and TRBJ1-2; 7 bases align to TRBD1. Germline V gene lookup returns CDR1 LNHDA and CDR2 SQIVND (reference sequence). V lost 4 bases and J lost 4; bases outside the gene matches: 9. The length of the CDR3 is 15 residues. The CDR3 reads CASSTRDSPSYGYTF. The CDR3 DNA is TGTGCCAGTAGTACCCGGGACAGCCCCTCCTATGGCTACACCTTC.